This entry describes one T cell receptor beta chain. What it binds is unknown. These data are taken from a study of radiotherapy plus CTLA-4 blockade in lung cancer. Study observations and caveats: In blood, after radiotherapy plus ipilimumab, tumor-derived TCR clones expanded.

TCRdb's table, derived via immunoSEQ multiplex PCR, lists solely in-frame clones and lacks some. The sample carries about 51,000 clones, 77% recorded once. Germline lookup yields CDR1 GTSNPN and CDR2 SVGIG (reference sequence). Trimming removed 5 bases from V and 2 bases from J; junction bases left unmatched: 11. The CDR3 runs to 16 residues. The clonotype originates from a human donor with non-small cell lung cancer whose response to radiotherapy plus ipilimumab could not be evaluated. This sequence joins TRBV30 and TRBJ2-3, with TRBD1 identical over 9 bases. Sequencing was performed on peripheral blood, taken from a patient treated with radiotherapy plus ipilimumab. The CDR3 protein is CAWGTGMLSSTDTQYF. The CDR3 DNA reads as TGTGCCTGGGGGACAGGGATGTTAAGTTCCACAGATACGCAGTATTTT.